This TCR beta chain came from a study of cytomegalovirus exposure and HLA in healthy donors. In the study overall: Prior work identified some 120 million unique TCR beta sequences in roughly 190 million T cells. Whole-study results and caveats: A few V segments could not be told apart, such as TRBV6-2 and TRBV6-3, and were left out. Using the classifier, cytomegalovirus status was reportedly diagnosed with high specificity and sensitivity. It was reported that TCR beta sequences correctly inferred the HLA-A and HLA-B alleles for most subjects.

CDR1 and CDR2 from the germline V gene are SGHVS and FQNEAQ. The CDR3 extends over 15 amino acids. V shed 1 base and J 6 bases; nucleotides not matched to a gene: 6. This clone was picked up a small number of times. What it recognizes is unknown. The PCR was carried out with 60 Vbeta primers and 13 Jbeta primers. Measured with immunoSEQ multiplex PCR; TCRdb has only the in-frame clones, and not every one. The table has roughly 190,000 clones, 8.5% to 10% seen once. This TCR was recovered from a woman in her 30s in good health and CMV-seropositive. V usage is TRBV7-8 and J usage is TRBJ2-1; 7 positions match TRBD2. Sequencing was carried out using PBMCs. The CDR3 sequence: CASSLEAGWSNEQFF. CDR3 bases: TGTGCCAGCAGCTTAGAAGCGGGATGGAGCAATGAGCAGTTCTTC. Based on the CDR3 plus reference TRBV7-8 and TRBJ2-1, the full variable domain is GAGVSQSPRYKVAKRGQDVALRCDPISGHVSLFWYQQALGQGPEFLTYFQNEAQLDKSGLPSDRFFAERPEGSVSTLKIQRTQQEDSAVYLCASSLEAGWSNEQFFGPGTRLTVL.